A single sample is the source of the 29 T cell receptor beta chains below, sequenced in a study of blood T cell repertoires in COVID-19. This table comes from immunoSEQ multiplex PCR, and its TCRdb copy is limited to in-frame clones, with some not included. The sample yields tens of thousands of clones, 65% to 75% seen once. Material: peripheral blood. The receptor set was obtained from an elderly woman with acute or convalescent COVID-19.

The chain carries TRBV20-1 and TRBJ2-7; 11 positions agree with TRBD2. The CDR3 runs 11 residues. Germline CDR1 DFQATT, CDR2 SNEGSKA (reference sequence). CDR3 DNA sequence: TGCAAGACTAGCGGGATCTACGAGCAGTACTTC. Its protein product is CKTSGIYEQYF.

The chain employs TRBV5-5 and TRBJ1-1; unclear D gene. The CDR3 covers 13 residues. The germline V gene encodes CDR1 SGHKS and CDR2 YYEKEE (reference sequence). V gave up 2 bases and J gave up 1 base, with 6 bases separating them. The CDR3: CASSFTGNTEAFF. In DNA, the CDR3 is TGTGCCAGCAGCTTCACGGGGAACACTGAAGCTTTCTTT.

V is TRBV10-3 and J is TRBJ1-4; TRBD1 matches at 11 bases. CDR3 length: 16 residues. Germline CDR1 reads ENHRY; CDR2 reads SYGVKD. Trimming at V came to 6 bases and at J to 4 bases, leaving 7 bases not matched to a gene. CDR3 DNA sequence: TGTGCCATCAGGCCGGGACAGGGGGATTTTAATGAAAAACTGTTTTTT. The encoded protein is CAIRPGQGDFNEKLFF.

The gene calls are TRBV27 and TRBJ1-1; perhaps TRBD1 as D (5 bases). CDR1 is MNHEY and CDR2 is SMNVEV in the germline V gene (reference sequence). The CDR3 length is 14 residues. V lost 5 bases and J 0 bases, leaving 10 bases between the germline ends. This chain's CDR3 is CASSPRTLNTEAFF. The CDR3 DNA is TGTGCCAGCAGTCCGAGGACACTGAACACTGAAGCTTTCTTT.

The CDR3 spells CASRTGALRRSGANVLTF. The DNA for the CDR3 is TGTGCCAGCAGGACAGGGGCCCTCCGGAGGTCTGGGGCCAACGTCCTGACTTTC. This chain links TRBV2 with TRBJ2-6, with 8 bases that match TRBD1. The junction had 11 bases not matched to a gene; V was cut back by 6 bases and J by 1 base. Germline V lookup: CDR1 SNHLY, CDR2 FYNNEI. This CDR3 region has 18 residues.

This clone has a single count. The chain uses TRBV6-2 or TRBV6-3 and TRBJ1-5; D is unclear. V lost 5 bases and J lost 6, with 8 bases in between. The CDR3 contains 12 residues. Per the germline V gene, CDR1 is MNHEY and CDR2 is SVGEGT. The CDR3 here is CASSPRAQPQHF. CDR3 in DNA: TGTGCCAGCAGTCCGCGGGCTCAGCCCCAGCATTTT.

DNA for the CDR3: TGCGCCAGCAGCCCAAACAGGGGAGCGAACACTGAAGCTTTCTTT. Its translation is CASSPNRGANTEAFF. The chain employs TRBV5-1 and TRBJ1-1, with TRBD1 matching over 7 bases. CDR3 size: 15 residues. With V trimmed by 4 bases and J by 1 base, 7 bases remained unmatched. The germline V gene encodes CDR1 SGHRS and CDR2 YFSETQ.

The CDR3 bases are TGTGCCATCAGTGAGGGAGGCAATGAGCAGTTCTTC. It codes for CAISEGGNEQFF. The V call is TRBV10-3, the J call TRBJ2-1; D might be TRBD2 (5 bases). CDR3 size: 12 residues. Germline V gene sequence: CDR1 ENHRY, CDR2 SYGVKD. V shed 2 bases and J shed 6 bases, with 5 bases lying between them.

This clone was detected once. The chain recombines TRBV5-6 with TRBJ2-1; 11 nucleotides align to TRBD1. This CDR3 has 16 amino acids. Germline CDR1 SGHDT, CDR2 YYEEEE. V shed 4 bases, J shed 0 bases, and the junction held 3 bases outside the gene matches. The chain's CDR3 is CASSPGTGGSYNEQFF. CDR3 nucleotide sequence: TGTGCCAGCAGCCCCGGGACAGGGGGCTCCTACAATGAGCAGTTCTTC.

The chain is built from TRBV7-2 and TRBJ2-1, with D possibly TRBD2 on 6 matching bases. V was clipped by 5 bases and J by 10 bases, with 21 bases between them. CDR3 length equals 15 residues. The germline CDR1 and CDR2 sequences are SGHTA and FQGNSA. The CDR3 sequence is CASSLSSGPNGEQFF. The CDR3 DNA is TGTGCCAGCAGCCTTAGTAGCGGACCTAACGGGGAGCAGTTCTTC.

The V and J genes are TRBV11-3 and TRBJ2-3, with D maybe TRBD1 (6 bases). This CDR3 spans 15 amino acids. CDR1 and CDR2 (germline): SGHNT, YENEEA. V lost 5 bases to trimming and J lost 1 base, with 13 bases between them. The CDR3 DNA reads TGTGCCAGCAGCACAGGGTCGGCGGGCACAGATACGCAGTATTTT. Translating it yields CASSTGSAGTDTQYF.

The V and J genes are TRBV7-8 and TRBJ1-2, with 7 bases fitting TRBD1. The CDR3 is 15 residues long. Germline-derived CDR1 and CDR2 are SGHVS and FQNEAQ. The V and J ends lost 5 bases and 4 bases, in that order; junction bases with no gene match: 10. Here the CDR3 reads CASSHGQATLYGYTF. The CDR3 nucleotides are TGTGCCAGCAGCCATGGACAGGCCACCCTCTATGGCTACACCTTC. The variable domain in full, completed from reference TRBV7-8 and TRBJ1-2, reads GAGVSQSPRYKVAKRGQDVALRCDPISGHVSLFWYQQALGQGPEFLTYFQNEAQLDKSGLPSDRFFAERPEGSVSTLKIQRTQQEDSAVYLCASSHGQATLYGYTFGSGTRLTVV.

The chain joins TRBV5-1 to TRBJ2-1; D is possibly TRBD2 (5 bases). Germline CDR1 SGHRS, CDR2 YFSETQ. V shed 1 base and J shed 7 bases, with 6 bases lying between them. The CDR3 is made up of 12 amino acids. The CDR3 DNA follows: TGCGCCAGCAGCTTGACGGGGAATGAGCAGTTCTTC. Its translation: CASSLTGNEQFF.

This chain joins TRBV6-2 or TRBV6-3 and TRBJ2-1, with D perhaps matching TRBD2 (6 bases). Germline CDR1 is MNHEY and CDR2 is SVGEGT. This CDR3 spans 16 amino acids. V lost 0 bases to trimming and J lost 0 bases, with 9 bases between them. Written as DNA, the CDR3 is TGTGCCAGCAGTTACTCGCGGCGGGGCTCCTACAATGAGCAGTTCTTC. Its translation: CASSYSRRGSYNEQFF.

The V and J genes are TRBV14 and TRBJ2-3; the D gene is possibly TRBD2 (5 bases). Per the germline V gene, CDR1 is SGHDN and CDR2 is FVKESK. The CDR3 is made up of 15 amino acids. The germline V and J ends were trimmed by 3 bases and 0 bases, with 10 bases remaining between them. CDR3: CASSQLSVSTDTQYF. CDR3 coding DNA: TGTGCCAGCAGCCAGCTTAGCGTTAGCACAGATACGCAGTATTTT.

The chain is built from TRBV5-1 and TRBJ2-5, with TRBD2 matching 10 bases. This CDR3 contains 14 residues. Germline V gives CDR1 SGHRS, CDR2 YFSETQ. V was pared by 4 bases and J by 4 bases, with 4 bases of the junction left unmatched. CDR3 sequence reads: CASSRLAGAETQYF. The DNA for the CDR3 is TGCGCCAGCAGCCGGCTAGCGGGAGCAGAGACCCAGTACTTC.

This clone was recorded a few times. This chain joins TRBV2 and TRBJ2-7; 13 nucleotides line up with TRBD2. Germline values: CDR1 SNHLY, CDR2 FYNNEI. J gave up 3 bases and V 3 bases, and 11 bases lay outside the gene matches. There are 18 residues in the CDR3. The CDR3 is CASSDSRSGLAGDYEQYF. As DNA, the CDR3 is TGTGCCAGCAGTGATTCCCGCAGCGGACTAGCGGGAGACTACGAGCAGTACTTC.

This chain uses TRBV28 with TRBJ1-1; TRBD1 might be the D (6 bases). Germline V gene data show CDR1 as MDHEN and CDR2 as SYDVKM. Trimming took off 6 bases at V and 7 bases at J, with 18 bases between the two ends. The CDR3 is made up of 14 amino acids. The CDR3 protein is CASSVTGYPFEAFF. CDR3 DNA sequence: TGTGCCAGCAGCGTGACAGGATATCCTTTTGAAGCTTTCTTT.

The gene calls are TRBV9 and TRBJ1-6; D uncertain. The CDR3 loop spans 16 amino acids. The V gene lost 4 bases and the J gene lost 6 bases, with 17 bases spanning the gap. Germline V gene sequence: CDR1 SGDLS, CDR2 YYNGEE. The CDR3 region has the DNA TGTGCCAGCAGCAGTCGTCGGGGAACGATTAATTCACCCCTCCACTTT. Its translation is CASSSRRGTINSPLHF. The variable domain in full, completed from reference TRBV9 and TRBJ1-6, reads DSGVTQTPKHLITATGQRVTLRCSPRSGDLSVYWYQQSLDQGLQFLIQYYNGEERAKGNILERFSAQQFPDLHSELNLSSLELGDSALYFCASSSRRGTINSPLHFGNGTRLTVT.

The table lists this clone with a few counts. This chain connects TRBV1 to TRBJ2-7; the tabulated D call, TRBD1, remains unverified against the DNA. TRBV1 is given as a pseudogene. This CDR3 comprises 17 residues. The CDR3, as DNA: TGCACCAGCAGCCATCTAAAGGCGGGACAGGGGGATCACGAGCAGTACTTC. Protein product: CTSSHLKAGQGDHEQYF.

The chain combines TRBV7-2 with TRBJ1-1, with 7 bases aligning to TRBD1. The CDR3 has 15 residues. Per germline, CDR1 SGHTA and CDR2 FQGNSA. Trimming took 6 bases from V and 0 from J; bases not matched to a gene: 7. The CDR3 bases are TGTGCCAGCAGAAGAGGGGGCAGGCTGAACACTGAAGCTTTCTTT. Its translation: CASRRGGRLNTEAFF. The full variable domain, rest sourced from reference TRBV7-2 and TRBJ1-1, is GAGVSQSPSNKVTEKGKDVELRCDPISGHTALYWYRQSLGQGLEFLIYFQGNSAPDKSGLPSDRFSAERTGGSVSTLTIQRTQQEDSAVYLCASRRGGRLNTEAFFGQGTRLTVV.

This clone was detected a few times. The chain links TRBV11-2 to TRBJ2-2; 7 nucleotides agree with TRBD2. Germline CDR1 reads SGHAT; CDR2 reads FQNNGV. The CDR3 totals 14 residues. Trimming took 5 bases from V and 5 from J; bases not matched to a gene: 5. The chain's CDR3 is CASSPAGRTGELFF. Here the CDR3 DNA reads TGTGCCAGCAGCCCAGCGGGACGTACCGGGGAGCTGTTTTTT.

This clone was detected only a few times. The chain employs TRBV12-3 or TRBV12-4 and TRBJ1-1; tentatively, D is TRBD1 (6 bases). The CDR3 contains 12 residues. Trimming shortened V by 4 bases and J by 5 bases, and 8 bases separated the two germline ends. For the CDR3, the DNA is TGTGCCAGCAGTTGGACAGCGACTGAAGCTTTCTTT. Translation: CASSWTATEAFF.

The V and J genes are TRBV27 and TRBJ1-2; 7 bases map to TRBD1. Germline lookup yields CDR1 MNHEY and CDR2 SMNVEV (reference sequence). The CDR3 has 14 residues. Germline trimming cut 6 bases from V and 1 base from J; bases unmatched to any gene: 5. In nucleotides, the CDR3 is TGTGCCAGCAGCCGAAGACAGGGTAACTATGGCTACACCTTC. This encodes CASSRRQGNYGYTF.

The V and J genes are TRBV28 and TRBJ2-2, with D possibly being TRBD2 (6 bases). The CDR3 has 18 residues. CDR1 and CDR2 (germline): MDHEN, SYDVKM. Trimming stripped 7 bases from V and 4 bases from J, with 25 bases between. The CDR3 DNA reads TGTGCCAGCAATCCCGGCAGGGCGACGGGAGACGGCACCGGGGAGCTGTTTTTT. Its translation: CASNPGRATGDGTGELFF.

The J gene is TRBJ2-1, the V gene TRBV28; TRBD2 aligns across 8 bases. The germline CDR1 and CDR2 sequences are MDHEN and SYDVKM. The CDR3 length is 15 residues. The V and J ends lost 8 bases and 7 bases, in that order; junction bases with no gene match: 13. CDR3 coding DNA: TGTGCCAGCGACCCCATAAGCGGGAGAGGGAATGAGCAGTTCTTC. Its protein product is CASDPISGRGNEQFF. The complete variable domain, with remaining parts taken from reference TRBV28 and TRBJ2-1, reads DVKVTQSSRYLVKRTGEKVFLECVQDMDHENMFWYRQDPGLGLRLIYFSYDVKMKEKGDIPEGYSVSREKKERFSLILESASTNQTSMYLCASDPISGRGNEQFFGPGTRLTVL.

This clone is medium-sized by share. This chain joins TRBV28 and TRBJ2-2; no clear D gene. The CDR3 is 14 residues long. CDR1 MDHEN and CDR2 SYDVKM come from the germline V gene. Between the trimmed V and J ends, which lost 2 bases and 2 bases, there was a span of 6 bases. The CDR3 nucleotides read TGTGCCAGCAGTTTAACTCTTAACACCGGGGAGCTGTTTTTT. Its protein is CASSLTLNTGELFF.

J is TRBJ2-1 and V is TRBV30; TRBD2 matches at 7 bases. Germline V gene lookup returns CDR1 GTSNPN and CDR2 SVGIG (reference sequence). V lost 5 bases, J lost 10 bases, and 8 bases stayed unmatched. The CDR3 loop spans 12 amino acids. CDR3: CAWSGPLAEQFF. In DNA form, the CDR3 reads TGTGCCTGGTCCGGACCACTAGCGGAGCAGTTCTTC.

The genes are TRBV24-1 and TRBJ2-1; TRBD2 aligns across 8 bases. Unmatched junction bases numbered 10, after V lost 1 base and J lost 3 bases. The CDR3 contains 18 residues. From germline, CDR1 is KGHDR and CDR2 SFDVKD. In DNA, the CDR3 is TGTGCCACCAGTGATTTATCAGCGGGAGTTCCCAACTACAATGAGCAGTTCTTC. It codes for CATSDLSAGVPNYNEQFF.